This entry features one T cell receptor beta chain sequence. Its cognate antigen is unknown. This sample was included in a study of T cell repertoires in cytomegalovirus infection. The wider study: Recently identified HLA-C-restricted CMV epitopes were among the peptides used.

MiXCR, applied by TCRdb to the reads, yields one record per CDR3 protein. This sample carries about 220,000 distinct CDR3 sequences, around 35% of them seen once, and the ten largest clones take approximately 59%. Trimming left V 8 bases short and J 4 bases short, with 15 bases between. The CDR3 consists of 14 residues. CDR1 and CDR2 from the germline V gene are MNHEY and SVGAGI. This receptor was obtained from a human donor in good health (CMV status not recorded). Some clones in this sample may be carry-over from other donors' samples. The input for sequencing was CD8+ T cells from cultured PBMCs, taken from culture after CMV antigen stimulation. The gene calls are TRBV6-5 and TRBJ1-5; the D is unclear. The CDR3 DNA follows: TGTGCCAGCCGTTCAAGTCACCGTAATCAGCCCCAGCATTTT. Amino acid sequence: CASRSSHRNQPQHF.